What follows are 22 T cell receptor beta chains derived from one specimen sequenced in a study of cytomegalovirus exposure and HLA in healthy donors. Use of 60 Vbeta and 13 Jbeta primers characterized the PCR. Data came from immunoSEQ multiplex PCR; TCRdb stores just in-frame clones and leaves some out. This sample has approximately 35,000 clones, with approximately 82% found just once. Sequenced sample: PBMCs. The receptors were sampled from a woman younger than 35 in good health and CMV-seronegative.

The chain uses TRBV5-1 and TRBJ1-1; no clear D gene. The germline V gene encodes CDR1 SGHRS and CDR2 YFSETQ. V gave up 0 bases and J gave up 3 bases, with 9 bases separating them. This CDR3 contains 14 residues. The CDR3 protein is CASSLVRSDTEAFF. As DNA, the CDR3 is TGCGCCAGCAGCTTGGTCAGGTCCGACACTGAAGCTTTCTTT.

The chain combines TRBV11-2 with TRBJ2-7, with 10 bases identical to TRBD2. The CDR3 length is 16 residues. The trim removed 3 bases at V and 3 bases at J, leaving 8 bases unmatched. CDR1 SGHAT and CDR2 FQNNGV come from the germline V gene. Here the CDR3 DNA reads TGTGCCAGCAGCTTGGGGGCCGGGACTAGCGACTACGAGCAGTACTTC. It is translated as CASSLGAGTSDYEQYF.

The rearrangement links TRBV6-1 to TRBJ2-3; possible D gene TRBD1, 5 bases. The CDR3 has 13 amino acids. The V end was cut by 7 bases, the J end by 3 bases, with 11 bases between. The germline V gene has CDR1 MNHNS and CDR2 SASEGT. The CDR3 reads CASTTERTDTQYF. The CDR3 DNA follows: TGTGCCAGCACGACAGAGAGGACAGATACGCAGTATTTT.

The sample holds one count of this clone. The chain joins TRBV5-1 to TRBJ1-1, with D perhaps TRBD1 (5 bases). This CDR3 is built from 15 residues. Trimming removed 0 bases at V and 5 bases at J, with 14 bases between. Per the germline V gene, CDR1 is SGHRS and CDR2 is YFSETQ. The CDR3 spells CASSLAPGRETEAFF. The CDR3 region has the DNA TGCGCCAGCAGCTTGGCTCCAGGGAGGGAAACTGAAGCTTTCTTT.

This clone was counted a single time. The genes are TRBV7-3 and TRBJ2-3, with 14 bases fitting TRBD2. The CDR3 runs 14 residues. Germline V gives CDR1 SGHTA, CDR2 FQGTGA. CDR3 protein: CPNRGLAGVKTQYF. The CDR3 DNA reads TGTCCAAACCGGGGACTAGCGGGAGTTAAGACGCAGTATTTT. Full variable domain (rest looked up from reference TRBV7-3 and TRBJ2-3): GAGVSQTPSNKVTEKGKYVELRCDPISGHTALYWYRQSLGQGPEFLIYFQGTGAADDSGLPNDRFFAVRPEGSVSTLKIQRTERGDSAVYLCPNRGLAGVKTQYFGPGTRLTVL.

The chain links TRBV4-1 to TRBJ2-5; D unclear. V was clipped by 2 bases and J by 4 bases, with 8 bases between them. Per germline, CDR1 MGHRA and CDR2 YSYEKL. The CDR3 is made up of 13 amino acids. The CDR3 spells CASSQPSGETQYF. The CDR3 DNA reads as TGCGCCAGCAGCCAACCCTCGGGAGAGACCCAGTACTTC.

The chain couples TRBV18 to TRBJ1-5; D call uncertain. The CDR3 has 15 residues. Germline V CDR1 and CDR2: KGHSH, LQKENI. V dropped 1 base and J dropped 4 bases, with 11 bases sitting between them. The CDR3 nucleotides are TGTGCCAGCTCACCACGAGGAAGAGGGAATCAGCCCCAGCATTTT. The encoded protein is CASSPRGRGNQPQHF.

J is TRBJ1-1 and V is TRBV2; 9 nucleotides match TRBD1. Germline V CDR1 and CDR2: SNHLY, FYNNEI. V shed 8 bases and J 3 bases; nucleotides not matched to a gene: 10. This CDR3 comprises 15 residues. The DNA of the CDR3 is TGTGCCAGCCAGGACCGGACAGGGGACTACACTGAAGCTTTCTTT. Translated: CASQDRTGDYTEAFF.

The chain couples TRBV7-9 to TRBJ2-7, with TRBD1 matching 8 bases. The trim removed 5 bases at V and 4 bases at J, leaving 16 bases unmatched. This CDR3 region has 17 residues. Germline V gene lookup returns CDR1 SEHNR and CDR2 FQNEAQ (reference sequence). CDR3 sequence (DNA): TGTGCCAGCAGCGAAAAGCACGACGGGACAGGCCGTTACGAGCAGTACTTC. Translation: CASSEKHDGTGRYEQYF.

Here the CDR3 reads CASSSGQGSKNIQYF. DNA for the CDR3: TGTGCCAGCAGCTCCGGACAGGGATCCAAAAACATTCAGTACTTC. This chain links TRBV5-4 with TRBJ2-4, with 8 bases that match TRBD1. V gave up 3 bases and J gave up 2 bases; unmatched junction bases: 4. CDR1 is SGHNT and CDR2 is YYREEE in the germline V gene (reference sequence). This CDR3 comprises 15 residues.

As to this clone: Compared with germline, one end of the junction differs, possibly owing to a read error. J is TRBJ1-2 and V is TRBV7-3; D remains unclear. This CDR3 region has 13 residues. CDR1 SGHTA and CDR2 FQGTGA come from the germline V gene. CDR3 sequence: CASSLRGDGGYPF. CDR3 bases: TGTGCCAGCAGCTTAAGGGGAGATGGTGGCTACCCCTTC.

The chain joins TRBV7-9 to TRBJ2-7; 7 nucleotides align to TRBD2. V lost 7 bases and J lost 4; bases outside the gene matches: 7. The length of the CDR3 is 13 residues. CDR1 is SEHNR, CDR2 FQNEAQ, per germline (reference sequence). CDR3: CASTAGTIYEQYF. The CDR3 bases are TGTGCCAGCACCGCCGGGACTATTTACGAGCAGTACTTC.

The gene calls are TRBV10-3 and TRBJ2-7; tentatively, D is TRBD2 (5 bases). The CDR3 totals 13 residues. V gave up 2 bases and J gave up 6 bases, with 11 bases separating them. CDR1 is ENHRY, CDR2 SYGVKD, per germline. CDR3 amino acids: CAISEPGLGEQYF. CDR3 nucleotides: TGTGCCATCAGTGAGCCCGGACTGGGCGAGCAGTACTTC.

This clone was counted between two and nine times. The chain joins TRBV9 to TRBJ2-7, with 10 bases identical to TRBD1. Germline V gene lookup returns CDR1 SGDLS and CDR2 YYNGEE. The CDR3 is 13 amino acids. V trimming: 3 bases; J trimming: 6 bases; junction bases outside the gene matches: 3. CDR3 sequence: CASSAGTGVEQYF. The CDR3, as DNA: TGTGCCAGCAGCGCCGGGACAGGGGTCGAGCAGTACTTC.

The chain links TRBV19 to TRBJ1-5; D perhaps matches TRBD1 (6 bases). The V end lost 0 bases, the J end lost 2 bases, and 14 bases lay between the germline ends. The CDR3 runs to 17 residues. CDR1 and CDR2 from the germline V gene are LNHDA and SQIVND (reference sequence). This CDR3 is CASSIESTGKGNQPQHF. CDR3 DNA: TGTGCCAGTAGTATAGAGTCCACAGGGAAAGGCAATCAGCCCCAGCATTTT.

The V and J genes are TRBV7-2 and TRBJ1-2; D unclear. Trimming took 1 base from V and 2 from J, leaving 8 bases between them. Germline V gene data show CDR1 as SGHTA and CDR2 as FQGNSA. This CDR3 is built from 14 residues. Here the CDR3 DNA reads TGTGCCAGCAGCTTAGTAGAACTAAACTATGGCTACACCTTC. The encoded protein is CASSLVELNYGYTF.

Comments on this clone: The junction and the germline gene differ at one end; a read error may be behind it. The V call is TRBV11-2, the J call TRBJ1-2, with D tentatively TRBD1 (6 bases). The CDR3 length is 13 residues. Germline CDR1 and CDR2: SGHAT and FQNNGV. The CDR3 nucleotides read TGTGCCAGCAGCTCAGGGGTGCAGTATGGCTACCCCTTC. Residues: CASSSGVQYGYPF. The variable domain in full, completed from reference TRBV11-2 and TRBJ1-2, reads EAGVAQSPRYKIIEKRQSVAFWCNPISGHATLYWYQQILGQGPKLLIQFQNNGVVDDSQLPKDRFSAERLKGVDSTLKIQPAKLEDSAVYLCASSSGVQYGYPFGSGTRLTVV.

Points on this clone: An end of the junction differs from the germline gene, which may be a read error. The V and J genes are TRBV6-5 and TRBJ1-2; D uncertain. This CDR3 region has 15 residues. Germline CDR1 MNHEY, CDR2 SVGAGI. DNA for the CDR3: TGTGCCAGCAGTTACTCGAAATCGTCAGGTGAAGGCTACCCCTTC. It specifies CASSYSKSSGEGYPF.

This rearrangement joins TRBV25-1 to TRBJ1-4; 12 nucleotides agree with TRBD1. The CDR3 length is 16 residues. Trimming cost V 5 bases and J 9 bases; bases outside gene matches: 10. The germline gives CDR1 MGHDK, CDR2 SYGVNS. CDR3 bases: TGTGCCAGCAGTCAACTACCGGGACAGGGGGCGAAAAAACTGTTTTTT. It yields the protein CASSQLPGQGAKKLFF.

The V call is TRBV25-1, the J call TRBJ1-1; D is unresolved. This CDR3 region has 14 residues. Trimming cost V 6 bases and J 4 bases, with 15 bases left between them. Germline assignment: CDR1 MGHDK and CDR2 SYGVNS. For the CDR3, the DNA is TGTGCCAGCAGGGTAGGTGGCGGACTCACTGAAGCTTTCTTT. Translation: CASRVGGGLTEAFF.

The chain recombines TRBV29-1 with TRBJ2-1, with TRBD2 matching 7 bases. The CDR3 is 12 amino acids. Germline CDR1 and CDR2: SQVTM and ANQGSEA. V lost 4 bases and J lost 8; bases outside the gene matches: 5. CDR3 DNA sequence: TGCAGCGTTGTGCGGGAGTATGATGAGCAGTTCTTC. Protein sequence: CSVVREYDEQFF.

As to this clone: A junction boundary mismatches the germline segment, possibly from a read error. The rearrangement joins TRBV7-9 to TRBJ1-6; D remains unclear. The CDR3 spans 13 residues. Germline CDR1 and CDR2: SEHNR and FQNEAQ (reference sequence). CDR3 bases: TGTGCCAGCAGCTTACTATCTAATTCACCCCTCAACTTT. This encodes CASSLLSNSPLNF.